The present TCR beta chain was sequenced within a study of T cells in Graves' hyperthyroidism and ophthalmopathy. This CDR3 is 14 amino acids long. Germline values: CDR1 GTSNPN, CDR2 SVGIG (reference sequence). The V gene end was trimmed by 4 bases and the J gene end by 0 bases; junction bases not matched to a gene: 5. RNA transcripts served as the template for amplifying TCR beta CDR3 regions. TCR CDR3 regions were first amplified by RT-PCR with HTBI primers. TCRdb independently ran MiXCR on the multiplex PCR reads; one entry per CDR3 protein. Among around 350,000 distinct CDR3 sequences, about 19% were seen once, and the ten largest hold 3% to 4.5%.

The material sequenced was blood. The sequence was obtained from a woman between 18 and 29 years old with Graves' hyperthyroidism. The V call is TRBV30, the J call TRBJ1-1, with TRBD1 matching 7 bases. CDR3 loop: CAWMYRGMNTEAFF. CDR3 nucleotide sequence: TGTGCCTGGATGTACAGGGGCATGAACACTGAAGCTTTCTTT.